This T cell receptor beta chain is from a study of technical replicates of blood from a handful of donors. This clone was seen once. This CDR3 region has 15 residues. CDR1 MNHNY and CDR2 SVGAGI come from the germline V gene (reference sequence). J gave up 7 bases and V 2 bases, and 10 bases lay outside the gene matches. Sequencing was performed with immunoSEQ multiplex PCR; in TCRdb, only in-frame clones are kept and a portion is missing. The sample yields tens of thousands of clones, 85% to 95% seen once. The V gene is TRBV6-6, the J gene TRBJ2-7, with 8 bases matching TRBD2. Sequenced sample: T cells isolated from PBMCs. The sequence was obtained from a human donor in good health. CDR3 residues: CASSYGAGGLGEQYF. CDR3 nucleotides: TGTGCCAGCAGTTACGGGGCGGGAGGACTAGGGGAGCAGTACTTC.